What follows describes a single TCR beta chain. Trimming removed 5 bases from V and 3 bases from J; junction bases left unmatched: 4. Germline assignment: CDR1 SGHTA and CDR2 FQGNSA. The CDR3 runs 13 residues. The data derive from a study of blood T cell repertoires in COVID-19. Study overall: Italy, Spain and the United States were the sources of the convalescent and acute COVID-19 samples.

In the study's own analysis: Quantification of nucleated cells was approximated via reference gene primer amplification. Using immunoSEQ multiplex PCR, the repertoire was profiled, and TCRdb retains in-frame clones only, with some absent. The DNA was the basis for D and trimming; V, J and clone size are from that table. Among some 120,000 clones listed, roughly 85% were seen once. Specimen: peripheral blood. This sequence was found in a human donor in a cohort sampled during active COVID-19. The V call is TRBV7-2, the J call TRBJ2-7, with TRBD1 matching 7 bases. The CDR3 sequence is CASSTRQGYEQYF. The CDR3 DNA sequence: TGTGCCAGCAGCACCAGACAGGGCTACGAGCAGTACTTC.